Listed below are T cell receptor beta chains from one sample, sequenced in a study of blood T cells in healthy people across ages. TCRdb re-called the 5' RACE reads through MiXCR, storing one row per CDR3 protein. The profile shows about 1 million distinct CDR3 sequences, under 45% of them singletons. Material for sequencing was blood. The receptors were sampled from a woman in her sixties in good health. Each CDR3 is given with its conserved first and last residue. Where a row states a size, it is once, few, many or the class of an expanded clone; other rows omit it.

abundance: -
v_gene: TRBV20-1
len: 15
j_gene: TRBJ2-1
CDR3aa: CSASKLGTTYNEQFF

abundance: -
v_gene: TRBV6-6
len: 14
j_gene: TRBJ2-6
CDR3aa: CAGAPGSGANVLTF

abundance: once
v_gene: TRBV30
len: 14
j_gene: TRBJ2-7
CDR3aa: CALVRAGGGDEQYF

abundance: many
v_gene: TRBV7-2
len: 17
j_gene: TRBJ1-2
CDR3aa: CASSWTGAGRTNYGYTF

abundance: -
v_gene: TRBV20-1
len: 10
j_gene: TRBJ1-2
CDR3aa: CSPTLFGYTF

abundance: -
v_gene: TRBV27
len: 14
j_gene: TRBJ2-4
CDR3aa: CASSLSGGKNIQYF

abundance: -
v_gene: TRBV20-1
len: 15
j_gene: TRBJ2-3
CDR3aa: CSAGSSGRVLDTQYF

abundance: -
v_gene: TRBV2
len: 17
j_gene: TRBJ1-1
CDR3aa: CASSDGGGPWVNTEAFF

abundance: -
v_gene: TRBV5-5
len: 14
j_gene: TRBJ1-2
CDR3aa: CASSLTSANYGYTF

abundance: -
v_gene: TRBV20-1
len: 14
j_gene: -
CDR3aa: CSASYSGTRYEQYF

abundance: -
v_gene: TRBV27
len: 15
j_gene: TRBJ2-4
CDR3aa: CASSSSDRVRDIQYF

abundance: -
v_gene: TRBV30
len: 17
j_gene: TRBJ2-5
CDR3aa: CAWSRPGQKGPQETQYF

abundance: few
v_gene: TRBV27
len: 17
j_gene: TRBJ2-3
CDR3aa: CASSLSSGSGGPDTQYF

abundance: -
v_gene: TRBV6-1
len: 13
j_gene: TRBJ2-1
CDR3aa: CASSAGAYNEQFF

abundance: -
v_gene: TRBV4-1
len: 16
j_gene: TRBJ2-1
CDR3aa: CASSQEGQGARNEQFF

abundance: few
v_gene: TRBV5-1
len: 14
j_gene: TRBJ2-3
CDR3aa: CASGRSSSTDTQYF

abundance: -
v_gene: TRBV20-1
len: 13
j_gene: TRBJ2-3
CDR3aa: CSAGQGQIDTQYF

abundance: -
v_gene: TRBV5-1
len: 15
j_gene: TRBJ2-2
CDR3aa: CASSLAGANTEELFF

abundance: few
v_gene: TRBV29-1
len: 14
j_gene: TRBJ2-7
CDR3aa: CSVRLAPSSYEQYF

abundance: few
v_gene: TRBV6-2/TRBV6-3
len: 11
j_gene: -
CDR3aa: CASRFDREQYF

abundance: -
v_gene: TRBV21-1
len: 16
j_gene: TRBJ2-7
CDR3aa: CASSTQRQGVWNEQYF

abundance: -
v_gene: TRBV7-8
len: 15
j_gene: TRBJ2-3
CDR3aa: CASSLNPSGLRTQYF

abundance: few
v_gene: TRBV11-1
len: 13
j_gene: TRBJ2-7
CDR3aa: CASSLVRVREQYF

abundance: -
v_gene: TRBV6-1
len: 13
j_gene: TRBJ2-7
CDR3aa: CATKGVLAYEQYF

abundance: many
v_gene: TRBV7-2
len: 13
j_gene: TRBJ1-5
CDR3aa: CASSLGVNQPQHF

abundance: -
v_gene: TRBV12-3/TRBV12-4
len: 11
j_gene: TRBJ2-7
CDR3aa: CASSPGTRQYF

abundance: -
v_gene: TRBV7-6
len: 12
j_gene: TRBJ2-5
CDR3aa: CSSSPGGETQYF

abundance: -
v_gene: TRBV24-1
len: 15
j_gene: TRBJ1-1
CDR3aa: CATSDSGEVGTEAFF

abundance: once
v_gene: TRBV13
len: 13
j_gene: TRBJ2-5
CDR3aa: CASSVRTWETQYF

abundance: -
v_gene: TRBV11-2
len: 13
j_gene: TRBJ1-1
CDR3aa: CASSPGTGAEGFF

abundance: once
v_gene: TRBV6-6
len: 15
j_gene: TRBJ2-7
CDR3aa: CASSYSAGTWYEQYF

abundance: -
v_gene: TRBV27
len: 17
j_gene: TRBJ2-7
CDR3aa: CASSLVLPGQGAYEQYF

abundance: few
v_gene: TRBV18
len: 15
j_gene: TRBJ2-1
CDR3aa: CASSPQPDTCNEQFF

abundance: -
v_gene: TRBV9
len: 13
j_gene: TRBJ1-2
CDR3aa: CASGSSRGVGYTF